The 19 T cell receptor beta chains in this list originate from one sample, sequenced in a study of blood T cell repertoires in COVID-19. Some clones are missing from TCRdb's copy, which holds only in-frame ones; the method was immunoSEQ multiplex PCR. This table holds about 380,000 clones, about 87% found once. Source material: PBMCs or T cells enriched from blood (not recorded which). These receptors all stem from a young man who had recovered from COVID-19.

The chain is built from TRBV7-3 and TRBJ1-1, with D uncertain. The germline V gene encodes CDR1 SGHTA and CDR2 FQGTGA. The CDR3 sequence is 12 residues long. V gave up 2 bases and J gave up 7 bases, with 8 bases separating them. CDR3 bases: TGTGCCAGCAGCTTATTATCAGGTGAAGCTTTCTTT. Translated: CASSLLSGEAFF.

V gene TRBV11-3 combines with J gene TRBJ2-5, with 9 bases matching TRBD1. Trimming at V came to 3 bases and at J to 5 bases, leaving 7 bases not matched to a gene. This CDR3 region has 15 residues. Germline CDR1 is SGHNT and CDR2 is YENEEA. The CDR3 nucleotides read TGTGCCAGCAGCTTTGGACAGGGGCGAGGGGAGACCCAGTACTTC. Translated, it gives CASSFGQGRGETQYF.

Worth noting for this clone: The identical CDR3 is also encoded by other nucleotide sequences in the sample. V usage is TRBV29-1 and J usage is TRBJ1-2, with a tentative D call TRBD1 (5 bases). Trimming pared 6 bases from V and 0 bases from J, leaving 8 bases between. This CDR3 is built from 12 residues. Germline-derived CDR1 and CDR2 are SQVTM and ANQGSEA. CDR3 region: CSVTDTNYGYTF. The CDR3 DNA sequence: TGCAGCGTGACAGATACTAACTATGGCTACACCTTC.

DNA of the CDR3: TGTGCCAGCAGCTTTGCCCCCTACGGAGGAAACACTAATGAAAAACTGTTTTTT. This translates into CASSFAPYGGNTNEKLFF. The V call is TRBV11-2, the J call TRBJ1-4; no reliable D call. The CDR3 is 18 amino acids. Germline V gene lookup returns CDR1 SGHAT and CDR2 FQNNGV. The V end was cut by 3 bases, the J end by 2 bases, with 19 bases between.

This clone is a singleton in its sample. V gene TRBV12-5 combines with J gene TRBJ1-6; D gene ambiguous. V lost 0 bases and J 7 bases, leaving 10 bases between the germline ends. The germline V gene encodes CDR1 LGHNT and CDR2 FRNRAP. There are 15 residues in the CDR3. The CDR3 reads CASGLVVSLNSPLHF. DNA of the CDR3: TGTGCTAGTGGTTTGGTAGTAAGCTTAAATTCACCCCTCCACTTT.

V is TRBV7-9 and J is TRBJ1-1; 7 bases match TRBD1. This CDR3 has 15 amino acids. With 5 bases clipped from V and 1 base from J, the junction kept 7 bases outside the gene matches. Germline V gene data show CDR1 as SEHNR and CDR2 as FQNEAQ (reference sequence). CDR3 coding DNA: TGTGCCAGCAGCACCGGGACAGAGTCGAACACTGAAGCTTTCTTT. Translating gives CASSTGTESNTEAFF.

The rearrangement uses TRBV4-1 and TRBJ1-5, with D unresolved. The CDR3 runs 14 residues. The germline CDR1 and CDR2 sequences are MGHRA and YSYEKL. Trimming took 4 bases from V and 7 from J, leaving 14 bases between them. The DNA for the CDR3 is TGCGCCAGCAGCCTAAAGCAACCGGGGCAGCCCCAGCATTTT. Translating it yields CASSLKQPGQPQHF.

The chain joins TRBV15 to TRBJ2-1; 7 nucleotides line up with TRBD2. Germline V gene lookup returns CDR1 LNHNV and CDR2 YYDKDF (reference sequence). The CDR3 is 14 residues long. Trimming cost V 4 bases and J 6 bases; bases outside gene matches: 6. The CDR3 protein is CATSISREGNEQFF. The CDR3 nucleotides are TGTGCCACCAGCATTTCCAGGGAGGGCAATGAGCAGTTCTTC.

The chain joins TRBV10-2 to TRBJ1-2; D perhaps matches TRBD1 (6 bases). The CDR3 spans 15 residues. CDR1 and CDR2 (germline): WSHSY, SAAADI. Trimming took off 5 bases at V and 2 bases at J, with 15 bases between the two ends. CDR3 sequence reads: CASSPRDMRNYGYTF. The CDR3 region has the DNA TGCGCCAGCAGTCCGAGGGACATGAGGAACTATGGCTACACCTTC.

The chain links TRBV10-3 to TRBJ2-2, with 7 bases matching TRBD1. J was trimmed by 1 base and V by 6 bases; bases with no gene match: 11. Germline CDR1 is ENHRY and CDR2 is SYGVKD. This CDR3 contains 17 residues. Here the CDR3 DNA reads TGTGCCATCAGGGGGTTTTTTGGGACAGAGAACACCGGGGAGCTGTTTTTT. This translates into CAIRGFFGTENTGELFF.

The CDR3: CASSLEASGGAGELFF. In DNA, the CDR3 is TGCGCCAGCAGCTTGGAGGCTAGCGGGGGGGCCGGGGAGCTGTTTTTT. The rearrangement links TRBV5-1 to TRBJ2-2; 12 positions match TRBD2. Per germline, CDR1 SGHRS and CDR2 YFSETQ. After removal of 0 bases from V and 6 bases from J, the junction contained 3 bases not matched to a gene. The CDR3 is 16 amino acids.

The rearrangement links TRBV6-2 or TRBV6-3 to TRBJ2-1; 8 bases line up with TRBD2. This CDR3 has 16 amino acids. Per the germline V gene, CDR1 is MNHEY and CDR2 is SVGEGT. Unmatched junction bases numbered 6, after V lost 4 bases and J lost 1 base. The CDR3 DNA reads TGTGCCAGCAGTTCCCGGGGGGGCAGGTCCTACAATGAGCAGTTCTTC. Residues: CASSSRGGRSYNEQFF.

DNA of the CDR3: TGTGCCAGTCGGACTTCACCGAACTATGGCTACACCTTC. Translation: CASRTSPNYGYTF. V usage is TRBV27 and J usage is TRBJ1-2; D gene uncertain. Germline loops: CDR1 MNHEY, CDR2 SMNVEV (reference sequence). Trimming stripped 9 bases from V and 2 bases from J, with 13 bases between. The CDR3 consists of 13 residues.

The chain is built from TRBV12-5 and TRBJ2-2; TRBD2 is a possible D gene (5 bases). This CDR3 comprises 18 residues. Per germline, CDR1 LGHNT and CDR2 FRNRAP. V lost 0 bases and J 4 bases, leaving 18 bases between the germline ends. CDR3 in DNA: TGTGCTAGTGGTTTGGTACGAATGGGCGGGCCGAGCACCGGGGAGCTGTTTTTT. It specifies CASGLVRMGGPSTGELFF.

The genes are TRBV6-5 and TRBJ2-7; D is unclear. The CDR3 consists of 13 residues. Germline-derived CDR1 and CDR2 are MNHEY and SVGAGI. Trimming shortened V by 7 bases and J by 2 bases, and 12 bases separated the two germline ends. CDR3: CASKSGSPYEQYF. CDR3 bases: TGTGCCAGCAAATCAGGCAGTCCCTACGAGCAGTACTTC.

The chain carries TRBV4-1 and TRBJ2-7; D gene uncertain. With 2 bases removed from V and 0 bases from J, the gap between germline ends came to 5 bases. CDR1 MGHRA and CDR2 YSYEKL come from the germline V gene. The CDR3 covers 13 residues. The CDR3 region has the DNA TGCGCCAGCAGCCAACAGGACTCCTACGAGCAGTACTTC. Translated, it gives CASSQQDSYEQYF.

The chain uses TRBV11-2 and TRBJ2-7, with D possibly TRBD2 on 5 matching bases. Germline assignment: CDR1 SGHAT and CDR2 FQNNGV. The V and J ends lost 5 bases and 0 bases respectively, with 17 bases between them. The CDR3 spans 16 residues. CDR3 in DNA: TGTGCCAGCAGCCCCCCGCGGACTTACAGCTCCTACGAGCAGTACTTC. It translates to CASSPPRTYSSYEQYF.

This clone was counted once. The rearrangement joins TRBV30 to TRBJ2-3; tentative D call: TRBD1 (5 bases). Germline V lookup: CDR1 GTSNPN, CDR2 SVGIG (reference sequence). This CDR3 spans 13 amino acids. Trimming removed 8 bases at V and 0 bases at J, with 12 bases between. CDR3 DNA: TGTGCCGGGCAGGGCCTTAGCACAGATACGCAGTATTTT. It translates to CAGQGLSTDTQYF.

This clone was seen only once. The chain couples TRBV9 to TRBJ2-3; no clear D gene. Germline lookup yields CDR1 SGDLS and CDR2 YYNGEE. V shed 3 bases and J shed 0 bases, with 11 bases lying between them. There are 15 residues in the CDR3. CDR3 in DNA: TGTGCCAGCAGCGCATGGGCAGACAGCACAGATACGCAGTATTTT. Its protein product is CASSAWADSTDTQYF.